This is a list of T cell receptor beta chains from one sample in a study of CD8 T cells in ankylosing spondylitis. A single record per CDR3 protein comes from TCRdb applying MiXCR to the 5' RACE reads. The table lists some 150,000 distinct CDR3 sequences, around 43% of them singletons. Specimen: synovial fluid, either unsorted or a sorted T cell fraction (not recorded which). The receptors here all came from a male donor with ankylosing spondylitis. The CDR3 runs from the conserved cysteine through the conserved F or W. A D gene is named only where the DNA matches it firmly. A row's size may be missing; if present it is once, few, many or a size class.

>-|TRBV3-1|-|TRBJ2-1
TGTGCCAGCAGCTCCGAAATCGGGACTCCACACTACAATGGGCAGTTCTTC
CASSSEIGTPHYNGQFF
>-|TRBV7-8|-|TRBJ2-7
TGTGCCAGCAGCTTAGCGGTTGGGACATCCTACGAGCAGTACTTC
CASSLAVGTSYEQYF
>-|TRBV4-1|-|TRBJ2-7
TGCGCCAGCAGCCAAGAAAGGCCGTGCGAGCAGTACTTC
CASSQERPCEQYF
>-|TRBV5-1|many|TRBJ1-1
TGCGCCAGCAGCCCCCTTAATCCGGCGGGGGGGACTGAAGCTTTCTTT
CASSPLNPAGGTEAFF
>TRBD1|TRBV9|few|TRBJ1-1
TGTGCCAGCAGCGTAGTTTCAGGGGGCGCGGGCACTGAAGCTTTCTTT
CASSVVSGGAGTEAFF
>TRBD2|TRBV4-1|few|TRBJ2-7
TGCGCCAGCAGCCAACCTAGCGGGAGCAACGAGCAGTACTTC
CASSQPSGSNEQYF
>-|TRBV7-9|few|TRBJ2-7
TGTGCCAGCAGCTTGATTGGGATCTACGAGCAGTACTTC
CASSLIGIYEQYF
>TRBD1|TRBV5-1|-|TRBJ1-1
TGCGCCAGCAGTCCGCTCGGGACAGGGCGGACTGAAGCTTTCTTT
CASSPLGTGRTEAFF
>TRBD2|TRBV4-2|-|TRBJ2-7
TGTGCCAGCAGCCATGTAAGCGGGGATAGCTCCTACGAGCAGTACTTC
CASSHVSGDSSYEQYF
>-|TRBV3-1|-|TRBJ2-2
TGTGCCAGCAGCCAATTTCTGGTGTGGATTATAGCGAACACCGGGGAGCTGTTTTTT
CASSQFLVWIIANTGELFF
>-|TRBV20-1|-|TRBJ2-7
TGCAGTGCTAGTATTGCTGACACCTACGAGCAGTACTTC
CSASIADTYEQYF
>-|TRBV15|once|TRBJ2-2
TGTGCCACCAGCAGAATCGCCGGGGAGCTGTTTTTT
CATSRIAGELFF
>TRBD1|TRBV6-2/TRBV6-3|few|TRBJ2-3
TGTGCCAGCAGGTCGGGACAGGGGAGCACAGATACGCAGTATTTT
CASRSGQGSTDTQYF
>-|TRBV4-1|-|TRBJ2-6
TGCGCCAGCAGCCAAATCAGAGGGGCCAACGTCCTGACTTTC
CASSQIRGANVLTF
>-|TRBV10-3|few|TRBJ1-2
TGTGCCATCAGGGGGAGTGGCTGGTACGCTAACTATGGCTACACCTTC
CAIRGSGWYANYGYTF
>-|TRBV6-2/TRBV6-3|-|TRBJ2-7
TGTGCCAGCAGTTACTTTGGACTCCCCTACGAGCAGTACTTC
CASSYFGLPYEQYF
>-|TRBV7-9|few|TRBJ2-3
TGTGCCAGCAGCTTAAGGGGGGGCCATAGCACAGATACGCAGTATTTT
CASSLRGGHSTDTQYF
>-|TRBV5-1|few|TRBJ1-2
TGCGCCAGCAGCTTGGGAACCGGGCCCAACTATGGCTACACCTTC
CASSLGTGPNYGYTF
>TRBD1|TRBV27|-|TRBJ1-5
TGTGCCAGCAGCACACTTCGGATACAGGGGGAAAATCAGCCCCAGCATTTT
CASSTLRIQGENQPQHF
>-|TRBV3-1|many|TRBJ2-7
TGTGCCAGCAGCCAAGGGGACACTAACCCCTACGAGCAGTACTTC
CASSQGDTNPYEQYF
>-|TRBV30|many|TRBJ1-2
TGTGCCTGGAGTGGCCGGGACTATGGCTACACCTTC
CAWSGRDYGYTF
>-|TRBV15|-|TRBJ2-7
TGTGCCACCAGCAGAGTCGCTGGGAATAACTACGAGCAGTACTTC
CATSRVAGNNYEQYF
>TRBD2|TRBV20-1|-|TRBJ2-2
TGCAGTGCTAGGGGGACTAGCGGGGGGGCCGGGGAGCTGTTTTTT
CSARGTSGGAGELFF
>-|TRBV12-3/TRBV12-4|-|TRBJ2-1
TGTGCCAGCAGCGACTACTCGTACAATGAGCAGTTCTTC
CASSDYSYNEQFF
>TRBD1|TRBV6-1|-|TRBJ1-2
TGTGCCAGCAGTGTCAGACAGGGGGATAACTATGGCTACACCTTC
CASSVRQGDNYGYTF
>-|TRBV5-1|-|TRBJ2-4
TGCGCCAGCAGCGGGGACGAAAACATTCACTTC
CASSGDENIHF
>-|TRBV9|-|TRBJ2-3
TGTGCCAGCAGCGTAAGGTTTGCAGATACGCAGTATTTT
CASSVRFADTQYF
>-|TRBV10-3|-|TRBJ2-1
TGTGCCACCGGCCCCGGATCCTACAATGAGCAGTTCTTC
CATGPGSYNEQFF
>-|TRBV28|-|TRBJ1-4
TGTGCCAGCAGTTTATTGTTAACTAATGAAAAACTGTTTTTT
CASSLLLTNEKLFF
>-|TRBV4-1|few|TRBJ2-7
TGCGCCAGCAGCCAAGATGGGGGAACAGGAACTTCCCCACACCACGAGCAGTACTTC
CASSQDGGTGTSPHHEQYF
>-|TRBV9|once|TRBJ1-2
TGTGCCAGCAGCGTAGATCCCCCAGTGTTTGGTGGCTACACCTTC
CASSVDPPVFGGYTF
>TRBD2|TRBV4-2|many|TRBJ2-2
TGTGCCAGCAGCCAAGAAGGATCTAGCGGGGGGCCCGGGGAGCTGTTTTTT
CASSQEGSSGGPGELFF
>-|TRBV4-2|-|TRBJ2-3
TGTGCCAGCAGCCAAGCCGGAACCCACACAGATACGCAGTATTTT
CASSQAGTHTDTQYF
>TRBD1|TRBV6-8|-|TRBJ1-3
TGTGCCAGCAGTTACCCCAGGGGGCCGGGAAACACCATATATTTT
CASSYPRGPGNTIYF
>-|TRBV6-2/TRBV6-3|many|TRBJ1-1
TGTGCCAGCAGTTCTATTGGGACTGAAGCTTTCTTT
CASSSIGTEAFF
>-|TRBV2|-|TRBJ2-1
TGTGCCAGCAGTGAAACGGGGGCTCGGGTATACAATGAGCAGTTCTTC
CASSETGARVYNEQFF
>-|TRBV3-1|-|TRBJ2-3
TGTGCCAGCAGCCTCCGGCCCCCAGATACGCAGTATTTT
CASSLRPPDTQYF
>-|TRBV10-3|-|TRBJ1-3
TGTGCCATCAGTGATCCACCCGGGGATAAAGGAAACACCATATATTTT
CAISDPPGDKGNTIYF
>TRBD2|TRBV28|few|TRBJ2-5
TGTGCCAGCAGTCACCAAGGACTAGCGGGGATACAAGAGACCCAGTACTTC
CASSHQGLAGIQETQYF
>TRBD1|TRBV5-1|-|TRBJ2-5
TGCGCCAGCAGCGTGACAGGGTGGCGAGAGACCCAGTACTTC
CASSVTGWRETQYF
>TRBD1|TRBV7-9|-|TRBJ1-3
TGTGCCAGCAGCTCTACAGGCCCAGGGGGCACTGGAAACACCATATATTTT
CASSSTGPGGTGNTIYF
>TRBD1|TRBV5-1|-|TRBJ1-4
TGCGCCAGCAGCCTCATGCCGGGACAGGGTAATGAAAAACTGTTTTTT
CASSLMPGQGNEKLFF
>TRBD1|TRBV5-1|many|TRBJ1-4
TGCGCCAGCAGCCCACGGACAGGAGGTACAACTAATGAAAAACTGTTTTTT
CASSPRTGGTTNEKLFF
>-|TRBV28|-|TRBJ2-7
TGTGCCAGCAGTTTATGTAGGGCCCGGAGCGAGCAGTACTTC
CASSLCRARSEQYF
>TRBD2|TRBV4-1|-|TRBJ2-7
TGCGCCAGCAGCCACCCTACGACTAGCGGGAGAGGGAACGAGCAGTACTTC
CASSHPTTSGRGNEQYF
>TRBD1|TRBV28|many|TRBJ1-2
TGTGCCAGCAGTTTATCCCCGGACAGGGACTATGGCTACACCTTC
CASSLSPDRDYGYTF